Below, 32 T cell receptor beta chains from the same sample are listed, as sequenced in a study of CD8+ T cells in alopecia areata. The treatment denotes: oral pan-JAK inhibitor, 5-10 mg twice daily. Extraction of RNA preceded its reverse transcription into cDNA, which served as the sequencing template. TCRdb's table, derived via immunoSEQ multiplex PCR, lists solely in-frame clones and lacks some. The repertoire has about 250,000 clones, 60% of them found once; the top ten carry about 0.9%. This sample comprised CD4+ T cells sorted from blood, obtained at week 52, from a patient treated with tofacitinib. The source of these receptors is a human donor with alopecia areata.

The chain couples TRBV30 to TRBJ2-1; D remains ambiguous. Germline V gene data show CDR1 as GTSNPN and CDR2 as SVGIG (reference sequence). The ends were cut back, 4 bases at V and 1 base at J, with 11 bases in the middle. CDR3 length equals 14 residues. This CDR3 reads CAWKLSDSYNEQFF. CDR3 bases: TGTGCCTGGAAACTCAGTGATTCCTACAATGAGCAGTTCTTC.

The genes are TRBV9 and TRBJ2-5; 8 nucleotides align to TRBD1. With V trimmed by 0 bases and J by 5 bases, 6 bases remained unmatched. From germline, CDR1 is SGDLS and CDR2 YYNGEE. The length of the CDR3 is 15 residues. CDR3 coding DNA: TGTGCCAGCAGCGTAGTCGGACAGGGTACGGAGACCCAGTACTTC. Amino acid sequence: CASSVVGQGTETQYF. Full variable domain (outside the CDR3, taken from reference TRBV9 and TRBJ2-5): DSGVTQTPKHLITATGQRVTLRCSPRSGDLSVYWYQQSLDQGLQFLIQYYNGEERAKGNILERFSAQQFPDLHSELNLSSLELGDSALYFCASSVVGQGTETQYFGPGTRLLVL.

The chain employs TRBV7-9 and TRBJ2-5; D is possibly TRBD1 or TRBD2 (5 bases each). The germline V gene has CDR1 SEHNR and CDR2 FQNEAQ (reference sequence). Trimming stripped 5 bases from V and 5 bases from J, with 18 bases between. This CDR3 contains 15 residues. Here the CDR3 DNA reads TGTGCCAGCAGCGCCCCAAACCGGGGCCCGGAGACCCAGTACTTC. Translated, it gives CASSAPNRGPETQYF. Supplemented by reference TRBV7-9 and TRBJ2-5, the full variable domain reads DTGVSQNPRHKITKRGQNVTFRCDPISEHNRLYWYRQTLGQGPEFLTYFQNEAQLEKSRLLSDRFSAERPKGSFSTLEIQRTEQGDSAMYLCASSAPNRGPETQYFGPGTRLLVL.

The chain joins TRBV6-5 to TRBJ1-2; 8 bases are a match to TRBD1. The junction had 4 bases not matched to a gene; V was cut back by 4 bases and J by 6 bases. This CDR3 comprises 13 residues. Germline V lookup: CDR1 MNHEY, CDR2 SVGAGI. CDR3 residues: CASSFQGAHGYTF. CDR3 DNA: TGTGCCAGCAGTTTTCAGGGGGCCCATGGCTACACCTTC.

The chain uses TRBV7-9 and TRBJ2-5, with D perhaps TRBD1 or TRBD2 (5 bases each). V gave up 2 bases and J gave up 3 bases, with 10 bases separating them. The germline V gene has CDR1 SEHNR and CDR2 FQNEAQ (reference sequence). The CDR3 spans 14 residues. The CDR3 sequence: CASSLTLGEETQYF. CDR3 DNA: TGTGCCAGCAGCTTAACCCTGGGGGAAGAGACCCAGTACTTC.

This clone has just a few counts. The chain links TRBV6-4 to TRBJ1-6; unclear D gene. The germline V and J ends were trimmed by 3 bases and 8 bases, with 8 bases remaining between them. Germline CDR1 is MRHNA and CDR2 is SNTAGT. The CDR3 totals 13 residues. The CDR3 coding sequence is TGTGCCAGCAGTGAGGCCAGTCATTCACCCCTCCACTTT. This encodes CASSEASHSPLHF.

The V gene is TRBV29-1, the J gene TRBJ2-2; the match to TRBD1 covers 7 bases. Germline assignment: CDR1 SQVTM and CDR2 ANQGSEA. This CDR3 has 14 residues. The J segment lost 5 bases and the V segment lost 4 bases, leaving 7 bases of the junction unmatched. The CDR3 DNA is TGCAGCGTTGCTGACAGGGCCGGGACCGGGGAGCTGTTTTTT. Its protein product is CSVADRAGTGELFF.

About this clone: It may be a read error: a sequence one base away is much more abundant. This chain connects TRBV18 to TRBJ1-6; tentative D call: TRBD1 (6 bases). V shed 9 bases and J shed 8 bases, with 14 bases lying between them. The V gene's germline CDR1 is KGHSH and CDR2 LQKENI. This CDR3 contains 13 residues. The DNA for the CDR3 is TGTGCCAGTTCGGCCAGGGGCGATTCACCCCTCCACTTT. Protein: CASSARGDSPLHF.

This chain uses TRBV5-1 with TRBJ2-7; either TRBD1 or TRBD2 may fit D (5 bases each). The V end was cut by 2 bases, the J end by 2 bases, with 14 bases between. The V gene's germline CDR1 is SGHRS and CDR2 YFSETQ. The CDR3 sequence is 15 residues long. The CDR3 here is CASSLGTSRTYEQYF. Written as DNA, the CDR3 is TGCGCCAGCAGCTTAGGGACGTCAAGAACCTACGAGCAGTACTTC. Looking up the rest from reference TRBV5-1 and TRBJ2-7 gives the full variable domain: KAGVTQTPRYLIKTRGQQVTLSCSPISGHRSVSWYQQTPGQGLQFLFEYFSETQRNKGNFPGRFSGRQFSNSRSEMNVSTLELGDSALYLCASSLGTSRTYEQYFGPGTRLTVT.

The genes are TRBV6-5 and TRBJ1-6, with D uncertain. The CDR3 covers 13 residues. V was cut by 7 bases and J by 5 bases, with 9 bases left in between. CDR1 and CDR2 from the germline V gene are MNHEY and SVGAGI. CDR3 region: CASTYTNNSPLHF. The CDR3 DNA sequence: TGTGCCAGCACCTACACCAATAATTCACCCCTCCACTTT.

The gene calls are TRBV5-1 and TRBJ2-3; no clear D gene. This CDR3 spans 15 amino acids. V was trimmed by 0 bases and J by 0 bases, leaving 8 bases between them. Germline values: CDR1 SGHRS, CDR2 YFSETQ. CDR3 DNA: TGCGCCAGCAGCTTGGACAGACCTAGCACAGATACGCAGTATTTT. Protein product: CASSLDRPSTDTQYF.

The rearrangement links TRBV23-1 to TRBJ2-5; 10 bases agree with TRBD1. TRBV23-1 counts as an open reading frame of uncertain function. V shed 5 bases, J shed 5 bases, and the junction held 5 bases outside the gene matches. There are 14 residues in the CDR3. The CDR3 region is CASSLDRGWETQYF. The CDR3 DNA is TGCGCCAGCAGTTTGGACAGGGGGTGGGAGACCCAGTACTTC.

The V and J genes are TRBV7-2 and TRBJ2-7, with TRBD1 identical over 8 bases. Losses at the gene ends were 5 bases for V and 3 bases for J; bases not matched to a gene: 9. This CDR3 region has 15 residues. From germline, CDR1 is SGHTA and CDR2 FQGNSA. The CDR3 DNA is TGTGCCAGCAGCGCCACAGGGGGTGCTGTCTACGAGCAGTACTTC. As protein: CASSATGGAVYEQYF.

The V and J genes are TRBV5-1 and TRBJ2-3; D is tentatively TRBD1 or TRBD2 (5 bases each). Trimming removed 0 bases from V and 4 bases from J, with 9 bases in between. This CDR3 region has 14 residues. Germline lookup yields CDR1 SGHRS and CDR2 YFSETQ. The CDR3 here is CASSLEQEADTQYF. CDR3 in DNA: TGCGCCAGCAGCTTGGAACAGGAGGCAGATACGCAGTATTTT.

V usage is TRBV12-5 and J usage is TRBJ2-3; D not resolved. The CDR3 contains 12 residues. Trimming shortened V by 6 bases and J by 6 bases, and 10 bases separated the two germline ends. Looked up from germline, CDR1 is LGHNT and CDR2 is FRNRAP. The CDR3 reads CASGFTEDTQYF. The DNA of the CDR3 is TGTGCTAGTGGCTTTACCGAGGATACGCAGTATTTT.

This clone was seen a handful of times. This chain connects TRBV11-2 to TRBJ2-1; TRBD2 matches at 16 bases. J gave up 7 bases and V 6 bases, and 3 bases lay outside the gene matches. The CDR3 covers 15 residues. Per the germline V gene, CDR1 is SGHAT and CDR2 is FQNNGV. The DNA of the CDR3 is TGTGCCAGCAGAACGGGACTAGCGGGGGGGAATGAGCAGTTCTTC. This sequence encodes CASRTGLAGGNEQFF. The complete variable domain, with remaining parts taken from reference TRBV11-2 and TRBJ2-1, reads EAGVAQSPRYKIIEKRQSVAFWCNPISGHATLYWYQQILGQGPKLLIQFQNNGVVDDSQLPKDRFSAERLKGVDSTLKIQPAKLEDSAVYLCASRTGLAGGNEQFFGPGTRLTVL.

This clone has just a few counts. This chain uses TRBV30 with TRBJ2-3; possible D gene TRBD1, 6 bases. The V end lost 4 bases, the J end lost 2 bases, and 13 bases lay between the germline ends. The V gene's germline CDR1 is GTSNPN and CDR2 SVGIG (reference sequence). There are 14 residues in the CDR3. CDR3 sequence (DNA): TGTGCCTGGAATCAGGGGTACTCCACAGATACGCAGTATTTT. It is translated as CAWNQGYSTDTQYF.

The rearrangement uses TRBV5-4 and TRBJ2-5; 7 bases are a match to TRBD2. Germline lookup yields CDR1 SGHNT and CDR2 YYREEE (reference sequence). V lost 2 bases and J lost 0; bases outside the gene matches: 4. The CDR3 is 15 amino acids. CDR3 residues: CASSLSGEYQETQYF. The CDR3 bases are TGTGCCAGCAGCTTAAGCGGGGAGTACCAAGAGACCCAGTACTTC.

The chain couples TRBV9 to TRBJ2-5; the D gene is possibly TRBD1 (5 bases). V lost 3 bases, J lost 4 bases, and 10 bases lay in between. This CDR3 comprises 13 residues. Germline V gene sequence: CDR1 SGDLS, CDR2 YYNGEE. The CDR3 reads CASSGGIGETQYF. DNA of the CDR3: TGTGCCAGCAGCGGGGGCATTGGAGAGACCCAGTACTTC. Looking up the rest from reference TRBV9 and TRBJ2-5 gives the full variable domain: DSGVTQTPKHLITATGQRVTLRCSPRSGDLSVYWYQQSLDQGLQFLIQYYNGEERAKGNILERFSAQQFPDLHSELNLSSLELGDSALYFCASSGGIGETQYFGPGTRLLVL.

This chain links TRBV5-1 with TRBJ2-3; maybe TRBD1 (6 bases). CDR3 size: 16 residues. Germline V gene sequence: CDR1 SGHRS, CDR2 YFSETQ. Trimming removed 4 bases at V and 1 base at J, with 16 bases between. The CDR3 loop reads CASSLLNRARTDTQYF. The CDR3 DNA reads TGCGCCAGCAGCCTTTTGAACAGGGCTCGCACAGATACGCAGTATTTT.

The chain is built from TRBV19 and TRBJ1-5; maybe TRBD1 (5 bases). The CDR3 runs 15 residues. The germline CDR1 and CDR2 sequences are LNHDA and SQIVND (reference sequence). V was shortened by 6 bases and J by 6 bases, with 18 bases between the two germline ends. In DNA form, the CDR3 reads TGTGCCAGTAGCCAGGGACTCGCTGTGATTCAGCCCCAGCATTTT. Amino acid sequence: CASSQGLAVIQPQHF.

The V gene is TRBV6-6, the J gene TRBJ2-2, with no clear D. In germline, CDR1 is MNHNY, CDR2 SVGAGI (reference sequence). The CDR3 contains 13 residues. V was trimmed by 6 bases and J by 2 bases, leaving 7 bases between them. The CDR3 sequence is CASRGSNTGELFF. Here the CDR3 DNA reads TGTGCCAGCAGGGGATCAAACACCGGGGAGCTGTTTTTT.

The chain employs TRBV5-1 and TRBJ2-2, with unresolved D. The CDR3 has 11 amino acids. The V end was cut by 5 bases, the J end by 10 bases, with 9 bases between. Germline CDR1 is SGHRS and CDR2 is YFSETQ. CDR3 DNA sequence: TGCGCCAGCAGGGACGGTGTGGAGCTGTTTTTT. Translated, it gives CASRDGVELFF.

This clone was seen just once. V gene TRBV30 combines with J gene TRBJ1-2; TRBD1 is a possible D gene (5 bases). The V gene lost 0 bases and the J gene lost 5 bases, with 10 bases spanning the gap. The V gene's germline CDR1 is GTSNPN and CDR2 SVGIG (reference sequence). This CDR3 region has 13 residues. CDR3 DNA: TGTGCCTGGAGTGTAGGGGAGGATTATGGCTACACCTTC. Amino acid sequence: CAWSVGEDYGYTF. The entire variable domain, with the rest obtained from reference TRBV30 and TRBJ1-2, is as follows: SQTIHQWPATLVQPVGSPLSLECTVEGTSNPNLYWYRQAAGRGLQLLFYSVGIGQISSEVPQNLSASRPQDRQFILSSKKLLLSDSGFYLCAWSVGEDYGYTFGSGTRLTVV.

The chain recombines TRBV30 with TRBJ2-4; 7 bases align to TRBD1. Germline V lookup: CDR1 GTSNPN, CDR2 SVGIG (reference sequence). V lost 8 bases to trimming and J lost 4 bases; unmatched junction nucleotides: 8. This CDR3 has 13 amino acids. The CDR3 loop reads CAATGATKNIQYF. CDR3 coding DNA: TGTGCCGCCACAGGGGCCACTAAAAACATTCAGTACTTC.

The rearrangement joins TRBV7-2 to TRBJ2-7; D is uncertain. Germline values: CDR1 SGHTA, CDR2 FQGNSA. The CDR3 loop spans 15 amino acids. V shed 5 bases and J shed 4 bases, with 18 bases lying between them. The CDR3 DNA is TGTGCCAGCAGCCCGGAACTAACCTTAAGTTACGAGCAGTACTTC. Its translation is CASSPELTLSYEQYF.

There are many counts of this clone. This rearrangement joins TRBV7-2 to TRBJ1-6; 8 nucleotides line up with TRBD1. Germline assignment: CDR1 SGHTA and CDR2 FQGNSA. The CDR3 loop spans 15 amino acids. V lost 5 bases, J lost 3 bases, and 3 bases stayed unmatched. CDR3 sequence (DNA): TGTGCCAGCAGCGTAACAGGGGGCTATAATTCACCCCTCCACTTT. Translating gives CASSVTGGYNSPLHF.

The genes are TRBV25-1 and TRBJ1-6, with TRBD1 matching 7 bases. The germline V gene encodes CDR1 MGHDK and CDR2 SYGVNS. The V segment lost 6 bases and the J segment 8 bases; nucleotides outside the gene matches: 4. This CDR3 is 13 amino acids long. CDR3 protein: CASSRDRDSPLHF. Written as DNA, the CDR3 is TGTGCCAGCAGCCGGGACAGAGATTCACCCCTCCACTTT.

The chain couples TRBV27 to TRBJ2-7; a weak D match, TRBD2 (6 bases). V lost 6 bases to trimming and J lost 7 bases, with 13 bases between them. The germline V gene encodes CDR1 MNHEY and CDR2 SMNVEV (reference sequence). The CDR3 runs 12 residues. In DNA form, the CDR3 reads TGTGCCAGCAGCCATGGGGCGGGGGAGCAGTACTTC. Translating gives CASSHGAGEQYF.

The V and J genes are TRBV30 and TRBJ2-7, with 11 bases aligning to TRBD1. Looked up from germline, CDR1 is GTSNPN and CDR2 is SVGIG (reference sequence). This CDR3 spans 14 amino acids. V was pared by 3 bases and J by 4 bases, with 5 bases of the junction left unmatched. The CDR3 region has the DNA TGTGCCTGGAGCGGACAGGGGGCGATTTACGAGCAGTACTTC. This translates into CAWSGQGAIYEQYF.

The chain joins TRBV29-1 to TRBJ2-7; maybe TRBD2 (5 bases). V was shortened by 7 bases and J by 3 bases, with 10 bases between the two germline ends. There are 11 residues in the CDR3. The germline V gene has CDR1 SQVTM and CDR2 ANQGSEA. In DNA, the CDR3 is TGCAGCGCCGGACGGGGCTACGAGCAGTACTTC. Protein: CSAGRGYEQYF.

V usage is TRBV30 and J usage is TRBJ1-1; no clear D. V was cut by 0 bases and J by 0 bases, with 17 bases left in between. The germline V gene has CDR1 GTSNPN and CDR2 SVGIG (reference sequence). The CDR3 is made up of 17 amino acids. In DNA form, the CDR3 reads TGTGCCTGGAGTGTACGGTGGCAGCTACCGATGAACACTGAAGCTTTCTTT. Its translation: CAWSVRWQLPMNTEAFF.